This T cell receptor beta chain was recorded in a study of CD8+ T cells in alopecia areata. Study-level results: More clonal than normal scalp was lesional scalp, particularly alopecia totalis/universalis. Unlike in mice, where it was clearer, TCR sharing across patients was less clear, possibly HLA-related. There were also resident alphabeta T cells of normal skin sequenced in scalp samples.

Extraction of RNA preceded its reverse transcription into cDNA, which served as the sequencing template. Sequencing was performed with immunoSEQ multiplex PCR; in TCRdb, only in-frame clones are kept and a portion is missing. The sample yields roughly 120,000 clones, roughly 69% seen once. PBMCs were stained for CD3, CD4 and CD8, and CD4+ and CD8+ T cells were sorted. As concerns this clone: Its antigen is unidentified.

Germline CDR1 reads KGHSH; CDR2 reads LQKENI. Trimming shortened V by 2 bases and J by 3 bases, and 8 bases separated the two germline ends. The CDR3 has 13 amino acids. Sequencing input: CD4+ T cells sorted from blood. This clonotype was sampled from a human donor in good health. V gene TRBV18 combines with J gene TRBJ2-7; tentative D call: TRBD1 (6 bases). The CDR3 nucleotides are TGTGCCAGCTCACCAGGACAGATCTACGAGCAGTACTTC. Translated: CASSPGQIYEQYF.